This T cell receptor beta chain was identified in a study of patients and donors after allogeneic stem cell transplantation (dated by TCRdb to about 2020). Spanning cysteine to phenylalanine, the CDR3 consists of 14 amino acids. Of the read, only the CDR3 DNA is kept; its 42 bases are in frame from base 1. Trimming accounts for 4 bases at V and 5 bases at J, while the number of junction bases matched to no gene is 8. CDR1 and CDR2 were assigned from the germline V gene (reference sequence) as LNHDA and SQIVND. To note about this clonotype: The clone's antigen remains unknown. Base quality data are lacking; no much larger clone is found one base away.

Library preparation employed RT-PCR. TCRdb records NextSeq 550 as the sequencer. TCRdb cleaned the public reads at Q25 with fastp, built clones with MiXCR and kept in-frame beta chains. Duplicate CDR3 protein sequences are folded into a single record with the most common DNA and genes. For this sample there are 900,000 to 1,000,000 distinct CDR3 sequences; under 20% appear just once. Together, the top ten hold about 6% of the sample. The receptor was isolated from a human donor who was either an allogeneic HSCT recipient or a stem cell or donor lymphocyte infusion donor (not recorded which). It is not recorded whose cells these are; they may come from a transplant donor. The chain links TRBV19 with TRBJ2-7; TRBD1 aligns with 7 central bases. Sequenced material: blood, either unsorted or a sorted T cell fraction (not recorded which). The CDR3 amino acid sequence is: CASSTPDRAHEQYF. The DNA is as follows: TGTGCCAGTAGTACCCCTGACAGGGCCCACGAGCAGTACTTC. Reference TRBV19 and TRBJ2-7 proteins supply the regions before and after the CDR3; the full variable domain is: DGGITQSPKYLFRKEGQNVTLSCEQNLNHDAMYWYRQDPGQGLRLIYYSQIVNDFQKGDIAEGYSVSREKKESFPLTVTSAQKNPTAFYLCASSTPDRAHEQYFGPGTRLTVT.